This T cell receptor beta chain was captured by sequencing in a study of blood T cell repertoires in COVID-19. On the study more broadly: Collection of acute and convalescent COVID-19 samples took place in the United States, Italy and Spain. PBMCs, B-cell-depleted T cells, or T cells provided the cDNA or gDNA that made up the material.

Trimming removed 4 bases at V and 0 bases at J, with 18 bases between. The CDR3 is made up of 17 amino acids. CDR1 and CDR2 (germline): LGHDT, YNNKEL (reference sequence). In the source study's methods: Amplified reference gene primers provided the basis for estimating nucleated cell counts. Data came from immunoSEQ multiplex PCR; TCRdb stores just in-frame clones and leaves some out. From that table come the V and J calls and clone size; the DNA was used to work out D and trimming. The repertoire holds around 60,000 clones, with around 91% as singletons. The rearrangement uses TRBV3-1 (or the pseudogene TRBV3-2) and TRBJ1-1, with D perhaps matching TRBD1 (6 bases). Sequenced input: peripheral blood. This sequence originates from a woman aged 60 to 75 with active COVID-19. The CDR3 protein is CASSLRWGGALNTEAFF. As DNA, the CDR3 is TGTGCCAGCAGCCTCCGATGGGGGGGGGCCTTGAACACTGAAGCTTTCTTT.